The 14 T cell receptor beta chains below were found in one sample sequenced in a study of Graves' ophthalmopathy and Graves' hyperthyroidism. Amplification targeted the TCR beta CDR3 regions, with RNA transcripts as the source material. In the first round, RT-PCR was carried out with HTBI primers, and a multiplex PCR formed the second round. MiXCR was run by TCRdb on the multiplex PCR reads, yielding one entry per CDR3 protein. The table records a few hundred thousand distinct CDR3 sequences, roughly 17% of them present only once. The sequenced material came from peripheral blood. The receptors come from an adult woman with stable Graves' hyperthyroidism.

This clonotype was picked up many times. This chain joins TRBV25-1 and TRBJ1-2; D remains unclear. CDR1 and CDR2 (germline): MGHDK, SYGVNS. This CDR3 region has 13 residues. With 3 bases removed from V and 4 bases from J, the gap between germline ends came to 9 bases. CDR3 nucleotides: TGTGCCAGCAGTGACTCTGGGGTCTATGGCTACACCTTC. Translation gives CASSDSGVYGYTF.

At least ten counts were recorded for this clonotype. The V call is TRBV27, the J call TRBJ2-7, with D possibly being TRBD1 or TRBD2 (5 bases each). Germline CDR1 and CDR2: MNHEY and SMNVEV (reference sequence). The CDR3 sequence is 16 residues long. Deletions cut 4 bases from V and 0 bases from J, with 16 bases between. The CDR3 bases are TGTGCCAGCAGTTCGCTCAGCGGACACAACTCCTACGAGCAGTACTTC. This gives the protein CASSSLSGHNSYEQYF.

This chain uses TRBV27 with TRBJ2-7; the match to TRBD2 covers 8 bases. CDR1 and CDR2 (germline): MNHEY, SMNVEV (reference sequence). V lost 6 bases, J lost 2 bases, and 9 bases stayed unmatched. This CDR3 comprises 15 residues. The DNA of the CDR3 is TGTGCCAGCAGACCAGCGGCGGGGGGCACCTACGAGCAGTACTTC. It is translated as CASRPAAGGTYEQYF.

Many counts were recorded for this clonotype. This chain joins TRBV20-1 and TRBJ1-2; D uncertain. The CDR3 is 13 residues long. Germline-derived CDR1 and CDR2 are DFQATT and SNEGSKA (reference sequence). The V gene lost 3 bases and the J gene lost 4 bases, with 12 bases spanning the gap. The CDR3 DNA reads TGCAGTGCTAGTGAAGGGATCCTCTATGGCTACACCTTC. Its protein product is CSASEGILYGYTF.

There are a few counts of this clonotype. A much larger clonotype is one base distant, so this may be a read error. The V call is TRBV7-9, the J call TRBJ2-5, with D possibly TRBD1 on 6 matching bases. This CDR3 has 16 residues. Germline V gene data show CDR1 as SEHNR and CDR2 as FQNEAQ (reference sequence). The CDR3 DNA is TGTGCCAGCAGCTTGGGGACACCTCCAGCCCAAGAGACCAAGTACTTC. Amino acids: CASSLGTPPAQETKYF.

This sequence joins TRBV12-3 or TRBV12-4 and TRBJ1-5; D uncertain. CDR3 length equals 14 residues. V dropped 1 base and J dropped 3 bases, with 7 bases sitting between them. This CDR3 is CASSLERFNQPQHF. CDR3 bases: TGTGCCAGCAGTTTAGAACGGTTCAATCAGCCCCAGCATTTT.

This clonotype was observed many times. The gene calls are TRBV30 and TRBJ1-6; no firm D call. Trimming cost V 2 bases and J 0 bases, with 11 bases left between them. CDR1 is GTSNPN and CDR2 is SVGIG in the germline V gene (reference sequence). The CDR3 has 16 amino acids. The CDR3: CAWSRQHSSYNSPLHF. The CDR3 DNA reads TGTGCCTGGAGTCGGCAGCACAGCTCCTATAATTCACCCCTCCACTTT.

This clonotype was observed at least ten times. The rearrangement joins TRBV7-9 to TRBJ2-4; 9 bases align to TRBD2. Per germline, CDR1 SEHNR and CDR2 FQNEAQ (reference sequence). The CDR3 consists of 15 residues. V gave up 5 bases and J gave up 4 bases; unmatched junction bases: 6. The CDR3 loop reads CASSETSGQKNIQYF. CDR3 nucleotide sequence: TGTGCCAGCAGCGAAACTAGCGGGCAAAAAAACATTCAGTACTTC.

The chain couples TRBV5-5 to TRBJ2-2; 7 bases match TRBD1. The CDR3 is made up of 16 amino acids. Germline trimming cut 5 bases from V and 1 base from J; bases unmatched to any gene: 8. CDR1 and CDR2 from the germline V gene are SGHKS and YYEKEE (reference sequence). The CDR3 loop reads CASSPYRGLNTGELFF. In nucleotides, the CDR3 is TGTGCCAGCAGTCCCTACAGGGGCCTGAACACCGGGGAGCTGTTTTTT.

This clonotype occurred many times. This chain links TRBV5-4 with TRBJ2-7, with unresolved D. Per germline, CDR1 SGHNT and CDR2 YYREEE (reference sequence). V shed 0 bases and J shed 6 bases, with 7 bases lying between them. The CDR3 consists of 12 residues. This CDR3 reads CASSLGSREQYF. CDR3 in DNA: TGTGCCAGCAGCTTGGGGTCACGCGAGCAGTACTTC.

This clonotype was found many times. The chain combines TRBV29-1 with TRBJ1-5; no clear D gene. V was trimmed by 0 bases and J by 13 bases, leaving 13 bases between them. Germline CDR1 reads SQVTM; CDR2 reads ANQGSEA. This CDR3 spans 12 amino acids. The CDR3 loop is CSVEDGSNLQHF. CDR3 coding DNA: TGCAGCGTTGAAGATGGGTCAAATCTACAGCATTTT.

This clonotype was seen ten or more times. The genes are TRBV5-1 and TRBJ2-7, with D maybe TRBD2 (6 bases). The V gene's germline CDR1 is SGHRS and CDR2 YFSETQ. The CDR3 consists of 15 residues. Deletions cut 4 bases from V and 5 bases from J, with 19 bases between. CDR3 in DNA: TGCGCCAGCAGCGGCCGGGTCGGGAGCGCTAACGAGCAGTACTTC. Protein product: CASSGRVGSANEQYF.

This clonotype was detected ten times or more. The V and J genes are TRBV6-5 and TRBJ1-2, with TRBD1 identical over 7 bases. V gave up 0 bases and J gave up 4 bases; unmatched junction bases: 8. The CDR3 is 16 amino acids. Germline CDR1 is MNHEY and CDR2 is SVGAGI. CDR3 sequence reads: CASSYSPTGPSYGYTF. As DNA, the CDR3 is TGTGCCAGCAGTTACTCCCCGACAGGGCCCTCCTATGGCTACACCTTC.

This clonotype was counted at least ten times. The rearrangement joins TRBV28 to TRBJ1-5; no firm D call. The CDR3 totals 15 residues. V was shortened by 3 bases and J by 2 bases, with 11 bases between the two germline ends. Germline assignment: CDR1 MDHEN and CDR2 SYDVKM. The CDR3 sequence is CASSFVAGRNQPQHF. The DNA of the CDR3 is TGTGCCAGCAGTTTCGTGGCAGGCCGCAATCAGCCCCAGCATTTT.